These 7 T cell receptor beta chains share one sample of origin, sequenced in a study of blood T cell repertoires in COVID-19. TCRdb's table, derived via immunoSEQ multiplex PCR, lists solely in-frame clones and lacks some. The sample contains nearly 200,000 clones, less than 90% of which appear only once. Sequences were obtained from peripheral blood. The source of these receptors is a human donor in a cohort sampled during active COVID-19.

The chain is built from TRBV7-7 and TRBJ2-5, with D unresolved. V lost 2 bases, J lost 5 bases, and 12 bases lay in between. The CDR3 is 14 residues long. The germline CDR1 and CDR2 sequences are SSHAT and FNYEAQ (reference sequence). The CDR3 loop is CASSLITPGETQYF. DNA of the CDR3: TGTGCCAGCAGCTTAATAACCCCCGGGGAGACCCAGTACTTC.

In this sample, this clone turned up once. As DNA, the CDR3 is TGTGCCACCAGCAGGACAGGGACTAGCTCTGGGGCCAACGTCCTGACTTTC. It specifies CATSRTGTSSGANVLTF. J is TRBJ2-6 and V is TRBV15; TRBD2 is a possible D gene (8 bases). The germline V gene encodes CDR1 LNHNV and CDR2 YYDKDF (reference sequence). CDR3 length: 17 amino acids. The V gene lost 3 bases and the J gene lost 0 bases, with 12 bases spanning the gap.

This clone was picked up a small number of times. V gene TRBV4-1 combines with J gene TRBJ1-5, with TRBD1 as a possible D gene (5 bases). CDR3 size: 18 residues. The germline V gene has CDR1 MGHRA and CDR2 YSYEKL. The V end was cut by 2 bases, the J end by 5 bases, with 22 bases between. The DNA for the CDR3 is TGCGCCAGCAGCCAAACCGGGACGGGAGATCTGAGGGATCAGCCCCAGCATTTT. Its translation is CASSQTGTGDLRDQPQHF.

The J gene is TRBJ2-3, the V gene TRBV28; 7 bases line up with TRBD1. J gave up 14 bases and V 5 bases, and 7 bases lay outside the gene matches. This CDR3 region has 11 residues. Per the germline V gene, CDR1 is MDHEN and CDR2 is SYDVKM. The CDR3 is CASSRTGNRYF. CDR3 DNA: TGTGCCAGCAGTAGGACAGGTAATCGGTATTTT. The whole variable domain, filled in from reference TRBV28 and TRBJ2-3, reads DVKVTQSSRYLVKRTGEKVFLECVQDMDHENMFWYRQDPGLGLRLIYFSYDVKMKEKGDIPEGYSVSREKKERFSLILESASTNQTSMYLCASSRTGNRYFGPGTRLTVL.

This clone was counted many times. The chain uses TRBV3-1 (or the pseudogene TRBV3-2) and TRBJ1-3; tentative D call: TRBD1 (5 bases). Trimming shortened V by 0 bases and J by 2 bases, and 14 bases separated the two germline ends. The CDR3 is made up of 17 amino acids. In germline, CDR1 is LGHDT, CDR2 YNNKEL (reference sequence). CDR3 sequence (DNA): TGTGCCAGCAGCCAAGACCTGTTCCAGGGTACTGGAAACACCATATATTTT. This translates into CASSQDLFQGTGNTIYF.

This clone showed up just once. The V call is TRBV4-2, the J call TRBJ2-2; 7 bases are a match to TRBD2. This CDR3 is 13 amino acids long. Looked up from germline, CDR1 is LGHNA and CDR2 is YNFKEQ. V gave up 1 base and J gave up 10 bases; unmatched junction bases: 3. The CDR3 region has the DNA TGTGCCAGCAGCCAAGGGAGCGGGGTGGAGCTGTTTTTT. Its translation is CASSQGSGVELFF.

The V call is TRBV11-2, the J call TRBJ2-3, with D possibly TRBD2 on 5 matching bases. Trimming took off 3 bases at V and 4 bases at J, with 11 bases between the two ends. Germline V lookup: CDR1 SGHAT, CDR2 FQNNGV. This CDR3 is 14 amino acids long. CDR3 DNA sequence: TGTGCCAGCAGCTTCCGCGGGCCCGCAGATACGCAGTATTTT. Protein sequence: CASSFRGPADTQYF. The variable domain in full, with the rest retrieved from reference TRBV11-2 and TRBJ2-3, is EAGVAQSPRYKIIEKRQSVAFWCNPISGHATLYWYQQILGQGPKLLIQFQNNGVVDDSQLPKDRFSAERLKGVDSTLKIQPAKLEDSAVYLCASSFRGPADTQYFGPGTRLTVL.